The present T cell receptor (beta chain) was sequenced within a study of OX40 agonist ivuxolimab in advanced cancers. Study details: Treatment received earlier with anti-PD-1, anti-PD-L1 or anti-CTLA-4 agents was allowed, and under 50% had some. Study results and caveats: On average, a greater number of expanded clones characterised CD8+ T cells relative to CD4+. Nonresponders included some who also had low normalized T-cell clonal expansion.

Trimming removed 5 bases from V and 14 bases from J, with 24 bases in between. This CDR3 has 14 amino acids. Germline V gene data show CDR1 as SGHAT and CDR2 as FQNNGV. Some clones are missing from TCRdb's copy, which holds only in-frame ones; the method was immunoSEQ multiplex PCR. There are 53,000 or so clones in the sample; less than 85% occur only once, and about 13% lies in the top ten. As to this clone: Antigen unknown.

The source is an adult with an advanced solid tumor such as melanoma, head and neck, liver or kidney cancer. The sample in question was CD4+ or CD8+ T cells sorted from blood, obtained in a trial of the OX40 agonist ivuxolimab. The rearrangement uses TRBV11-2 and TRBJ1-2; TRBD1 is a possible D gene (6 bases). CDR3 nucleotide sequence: TGTGCCAGCAGCAACACCCTGGGGCAGGGGATGACGACCTTC. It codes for CASSNTLGQGMTTF. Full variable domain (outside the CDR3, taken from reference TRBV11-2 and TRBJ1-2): EAGVAQSPRYKIIEKRQSVAFWCNPISGHATLYWYQQILGQGPKLLIQFQNNGVVDDSQLPKDRFSAERLKGVDSTLKIQPAKLEDSAVYLCASSNTLGQGMTTFGSGTRLTVV.